This T cell receptor beta chain emerged from a study of blood T cell repertoires in COVID-19 (dated by TCRdb to 2019 to 2021). Turning to the overall study: Collaborator samples came from the United States, Italy and Spain and covered acute and convalescent phases of COVID-19. The samples were drawn from two sources: the first 160 participants of the ongoing ImmuneRACE study, and 1,000 to 1,500 subjects contributed by 6 global collaborators. Where available, HLA class I and class II types were taken from metadata supplied by the sample provider and were not determined by assay-based typing. Deeply sampled blood TCRbeta repertoires from subjects exposed to, actively infected with, or recovered from COVID-19 were included in the dataset. The prospective study material was composed of cDNA or gDNA derived from T cells, B-cell-depleted T cells, or PBMCs. The sample metadata nearly always contained a de-identified subject ID, COVID-19 status, age in years and sex. A freely available public database, intended as a resource for researchers studying the immune response to SARS-CoV-2, is where the repertoires were released. Points the paper makes about the study in general: How much clinical and demographic metadata was included differed by source and by participant, and the metadata was provided uncurated.

Inclusive of the bounding cysteine and phenylalanine, the CDR3 is 14 residues long. Only the CDR3 DNA is retained, 42 bases long and in frame from the first base. Here V drops 5 bases and J drops 4 bases, and the junction holds 4 bases not matched to any gene. Sequences MNHEY (CDR1) and SMNVEV (CDR2) are obtained from the germline V gene (reference sequence). Only one count was recorded for this clone. Its antigen is still unknown. No much larger clone exists at a distance of one base, and base qualities are not known. Each collaborating institution followed its own protocols to collect whole blood in K2EDTA tubes. Collaborator samples were shipped for TCRbeta analysis as frozen whole blood, isolated PBMCs, or DNA extracted from either sample type. TCRbeta CDR3 regions were amplified from genomic DNA using the immunoSEQ Assay, a bias-controlled multiplex PCR. Per the source publication's procedure: The number of nucleated cells in each sample was estimated from the amplification of reference gene primers within the assay. Sequence reads were collapsed and filtered to measure the absolute abundance of every unique TCRbeta CDR3 rearrangement. For each sample, productive Simpson clonality was calculated by taking the square root of Simpson's diversity index across productive rearrangements. The source is immuneACCESS, and TCRdb retained only in-frame sequences with V and J called. Part of the clones is not carried over; for the studies checked, unresolved V genes explain less than half of this, and the remainder is unexplained. From that table come the V and J calls and clone size; the DNA was used to work out D and trimming. Recorded for this sample are about 170,000 clones; about 89% of them occurred a single time. The ten top clones hold roughly 3% of the sample.

The origin of this receptor is a man between 70 and 80 years old with acute or convalescent COVID-19. This sequence uses TRBV27 and TRBJ2-5; TRBD1 fits 10 bases in the junction. The sequencing input was peripheral blood. The CDR3 region: CASSLRTGGETQYF. The bases are TGTGCCAGCAGTCTAAGGACAGGGGGAGAGACCCAGTACTTC.